This T cell receptor (beta chain) was sequenced in a study of siplizumab effects on memory and regulatory T cells. The CDR3 has 14 amino acids. Between the trimmed V and J ends, which lost 4 bases and 4 bases, there was a span of 15 bases. Germline V gene lookup returns CDR1 SGDLS and CDR2 YYNGEE. Repertoires were generated with immunoSEQ multiplex PCR, while TCRdb's copy carries only in-frame clones and drops some. In the table there are over 55,000 clones, approximately 87% of which are singletons. Findings and limits, study-wide: Suppression by proliferating Tregs derived from siplizumab cultures was not verified. Under siplizumab, alloreactive sequences traced to unstimulated CD4+ memory cells were significantly reduced. Naive T cells seemed more diverse than memory cells; they also seemed major alloresponse contributors.

In the case of this clone: What it binds is unknown. The sample carries other DNA sequences with the same CDR3.

The TCR sequence derives from a human donor in good health. The chain is built from TRBV9 and TRBJ2-7; D may correspond to TRBD1 or TRBD2 (5 bases each). Material for sequencing was memory CD4+ T cells sorted from blood. The CDR3 DNA is TGTGCCAGCAGCCCCCGTGAGGGGACGTACGAGCAGTACTTC. It specifies CASSPREGTYEQYF.